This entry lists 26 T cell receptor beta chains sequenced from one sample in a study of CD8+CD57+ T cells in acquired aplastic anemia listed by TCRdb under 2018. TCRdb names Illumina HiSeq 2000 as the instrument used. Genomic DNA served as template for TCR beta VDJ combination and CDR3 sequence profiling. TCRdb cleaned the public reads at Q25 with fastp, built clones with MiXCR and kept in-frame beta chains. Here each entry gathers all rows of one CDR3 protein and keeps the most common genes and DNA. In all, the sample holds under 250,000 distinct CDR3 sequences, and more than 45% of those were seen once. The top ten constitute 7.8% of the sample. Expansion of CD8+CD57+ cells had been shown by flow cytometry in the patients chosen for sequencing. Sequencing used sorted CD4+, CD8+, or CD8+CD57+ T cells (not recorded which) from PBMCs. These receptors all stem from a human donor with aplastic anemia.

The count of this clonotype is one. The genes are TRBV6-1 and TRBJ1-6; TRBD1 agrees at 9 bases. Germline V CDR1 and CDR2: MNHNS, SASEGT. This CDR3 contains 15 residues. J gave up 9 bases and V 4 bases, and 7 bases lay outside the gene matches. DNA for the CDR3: TGTGCCAGCAGTGCCCGGACAGGGGAGGGTTCACCCCTCCACTTT. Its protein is CASSARTGEGSPLHF.

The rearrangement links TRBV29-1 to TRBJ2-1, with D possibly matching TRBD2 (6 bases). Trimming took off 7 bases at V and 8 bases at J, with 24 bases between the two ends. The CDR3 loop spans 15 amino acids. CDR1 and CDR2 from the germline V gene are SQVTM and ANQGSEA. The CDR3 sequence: CSAGAAGQGGDEQFF. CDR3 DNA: TGCAGCGCTGGGGCGGCGGGGCAGGGAGGCGATGAGCAGTTCTTC.

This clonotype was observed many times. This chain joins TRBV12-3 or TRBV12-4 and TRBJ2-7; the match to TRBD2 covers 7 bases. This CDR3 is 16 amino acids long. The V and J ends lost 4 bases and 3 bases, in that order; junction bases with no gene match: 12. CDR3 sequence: CASSSTRGLLSYEQYF. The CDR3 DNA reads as TGTGCCAGCAGTTCCACCCGGGGACTACTAAGCTACGAGCAGTACTTC.

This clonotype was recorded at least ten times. The CDR3 region has the DNA TGTGCCAGCAGCGTAGAAGGGACAGGGAACTACGAGCAGTACTTC. It is translated as CASSVEGTGNYEQYF. This chain uses TRBV9 with TRBJ2-7, with 9 positions matching TRBD1. The J segment lost 3 bases and the V segment lost 0 bases, leaving 4 bases of the junction unmatched. This CDR3 has 15 residues. Germline V gives CDR1 SGDLS, CDR2 YYNGEE.

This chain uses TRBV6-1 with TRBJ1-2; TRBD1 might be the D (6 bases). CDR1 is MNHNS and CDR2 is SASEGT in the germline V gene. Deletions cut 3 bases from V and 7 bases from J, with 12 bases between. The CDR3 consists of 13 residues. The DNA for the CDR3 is TGTGCCAGCAGTGAGACGACAGGAATTGGCTACACCTTC. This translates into CASSETTGIGYTF.

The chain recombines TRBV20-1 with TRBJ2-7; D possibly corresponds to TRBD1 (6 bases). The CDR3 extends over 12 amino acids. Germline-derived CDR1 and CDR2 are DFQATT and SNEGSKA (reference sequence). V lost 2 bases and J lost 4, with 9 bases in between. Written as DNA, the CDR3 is TGCAGTGCTAGAAGACAGGAATACGAGCAGTACTTC. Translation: CSARRQEYEQYF.

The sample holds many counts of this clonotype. Here the CDR3 reads CATSDGVYGETQYF. For the CDR3, the DNA is TGTGCCACCAGTGATGGAGTTTACGGAGAGACCCAGTACTTC. The chain has TRBV24-1 and TRBJ2-5; D remains ambiguous. CDR1 and CDR2 (germline): KGHDR, SFDVKD. CDR3 length equals 14 residues. V was pared by 3 bases and J by 4 bases, with 11 bases between.

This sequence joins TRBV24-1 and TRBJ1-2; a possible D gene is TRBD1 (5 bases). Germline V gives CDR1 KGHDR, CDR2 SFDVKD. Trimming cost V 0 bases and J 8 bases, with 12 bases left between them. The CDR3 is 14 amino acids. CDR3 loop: CATSDLGRVGGYTF. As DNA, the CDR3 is TGTGCCACCAGTGATTTGGGCAGGGTGGGCGGCTACACCTTC.

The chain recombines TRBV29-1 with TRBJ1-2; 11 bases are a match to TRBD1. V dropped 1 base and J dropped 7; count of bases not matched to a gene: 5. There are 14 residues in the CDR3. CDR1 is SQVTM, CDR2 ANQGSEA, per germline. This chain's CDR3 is CSVEGTGGWGGYTF. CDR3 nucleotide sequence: TGCAGCGTTGAAGGGACAGGGGGCTGGGGTGGCTACACCTTC.

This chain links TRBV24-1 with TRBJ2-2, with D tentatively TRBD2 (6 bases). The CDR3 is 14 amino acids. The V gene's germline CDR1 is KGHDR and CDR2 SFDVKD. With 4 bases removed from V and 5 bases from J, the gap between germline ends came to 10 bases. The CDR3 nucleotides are TGTGCCACCAGTGACCCGGAGGGGACCGGGGAGCTGTTTTTT. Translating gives CATSDPEGTGELFF.

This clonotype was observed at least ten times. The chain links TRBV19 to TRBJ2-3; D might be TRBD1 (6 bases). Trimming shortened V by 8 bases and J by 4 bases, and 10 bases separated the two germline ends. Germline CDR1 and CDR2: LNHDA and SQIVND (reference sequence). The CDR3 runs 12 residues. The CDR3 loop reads CASSTGSDTQYF. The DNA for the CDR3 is TGTGCCAGTTCCACAGGGTCAGATACGCAGTATTTT.

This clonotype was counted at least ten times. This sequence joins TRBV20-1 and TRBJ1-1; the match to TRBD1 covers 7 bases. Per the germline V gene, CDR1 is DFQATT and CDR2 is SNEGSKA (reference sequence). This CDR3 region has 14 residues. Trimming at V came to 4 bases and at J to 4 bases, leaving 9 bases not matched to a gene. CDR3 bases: TGCAGTGCTACTCTGACAGGGCGCGGCACTGAAGCTTTCTTT. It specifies CSATLTGRGTEAFF.

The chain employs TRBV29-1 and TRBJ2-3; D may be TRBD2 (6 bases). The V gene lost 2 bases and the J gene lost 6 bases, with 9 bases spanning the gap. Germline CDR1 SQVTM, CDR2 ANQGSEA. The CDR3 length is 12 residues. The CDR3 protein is CSVEPGGDTQYF. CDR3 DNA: TGCAGCGTTGAACCCGGAGGGGATACGCAGTATTTT.

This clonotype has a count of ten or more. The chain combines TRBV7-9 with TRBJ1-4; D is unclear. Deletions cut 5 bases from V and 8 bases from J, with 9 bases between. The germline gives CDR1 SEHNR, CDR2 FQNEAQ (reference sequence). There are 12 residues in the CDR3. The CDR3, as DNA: TGTGCCAGCAGCCCCAATCGGGAAAAACTGTTTTTT. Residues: CASSPNREKLFF.

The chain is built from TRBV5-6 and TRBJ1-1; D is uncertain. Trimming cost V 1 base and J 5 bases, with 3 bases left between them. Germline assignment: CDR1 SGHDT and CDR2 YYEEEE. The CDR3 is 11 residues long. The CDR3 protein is CASSLMTEAFF. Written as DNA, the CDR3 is TGTGCCAGCAGCTTGATGACTGAAGCTTTCTTT. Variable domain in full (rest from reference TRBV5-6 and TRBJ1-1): DAGVTQSPTHLIKTRGQQVTLRCSPKSGHDTVSWYQQALGQGPQFIFQYYEEEERQRGNFPDRFSGHQFPNYSSELNVNALLLGDSALYLCASSLMTEAFFGQGTRLTVV.

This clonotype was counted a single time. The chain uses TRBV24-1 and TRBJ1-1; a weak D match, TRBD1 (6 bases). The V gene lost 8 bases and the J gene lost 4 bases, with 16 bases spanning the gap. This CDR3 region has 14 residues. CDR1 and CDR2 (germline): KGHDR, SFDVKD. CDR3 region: CATTPTGGVTEAFF. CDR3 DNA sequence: TGTGCCACCACCCCGACCGGGGGCGTCACTGAAGCTTTCTTT.

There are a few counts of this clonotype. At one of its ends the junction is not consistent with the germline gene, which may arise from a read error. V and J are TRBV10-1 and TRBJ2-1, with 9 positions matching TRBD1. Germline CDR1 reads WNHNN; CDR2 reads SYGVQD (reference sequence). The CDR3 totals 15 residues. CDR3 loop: CASSLGQGPYNEQFF. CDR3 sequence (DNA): TGTGCCAGCAGTTTAGGACAGGGGCCCTACAATGAGCAGTTCTTC.

As DNA, the CDR3 is TGCAGTGCTCGCGGGGGGGACTACAATGAGCAGTTCTTC. This encodes CSARGGDYNEQFF. V gene TRBV20-1 combines with J gene TRBJ2-1; 9 positions agree with TRBD2. V lost 5 bases to trimming and J lost 3 bases; unmatched junction nucleotides: 2. CDR1 and CDR2 (germline): DFQATT, SNEGSKA (reference sequence). This CDR3 region has 13 residues.

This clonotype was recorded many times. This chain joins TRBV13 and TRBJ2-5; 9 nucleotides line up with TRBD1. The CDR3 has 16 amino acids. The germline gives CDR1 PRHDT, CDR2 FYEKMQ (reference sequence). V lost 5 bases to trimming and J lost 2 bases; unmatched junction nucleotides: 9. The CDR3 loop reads CASSHAGTGMQETQYF. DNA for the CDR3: TGTGCCAGCAGCCACGCAGGGACAGGGATGCAAGAGACCCAGTACTTC.

The CDR3 nucleotides read TGTGCCACCAGTGGACTTCCAACCCCACAGGGCAAGAGCTCCTACAATGAGCAGTTCTTC. Amino acid sequence: CATSGLPTPQGKSSYNEQFF. V usage is TRBV24-1 and J usage is TRBJ2-1; TRBD1 might be the D (6 bases). The V gene's germline CDR1 is KGHDR and CDR2 SFDVKD. This CDR3 comprises 20 residues. Trimming stripped 5 bases from V and 0 bases from J, with 25 bases between.

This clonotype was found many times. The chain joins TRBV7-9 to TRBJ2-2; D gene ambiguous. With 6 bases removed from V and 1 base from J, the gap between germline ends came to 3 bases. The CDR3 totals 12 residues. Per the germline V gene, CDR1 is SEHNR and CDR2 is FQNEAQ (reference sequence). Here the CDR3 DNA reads TGTGCCAGCAGAGGGAACACCGGGGAGCTGTTTTTT. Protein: CASRGNTGELFF.

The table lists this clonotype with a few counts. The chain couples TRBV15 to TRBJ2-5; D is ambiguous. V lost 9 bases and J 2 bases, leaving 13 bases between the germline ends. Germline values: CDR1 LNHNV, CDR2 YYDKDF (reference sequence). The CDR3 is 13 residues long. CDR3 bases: TGTGCCACGTCGACGAGCGAACAAGAGACCCAGTACTTC. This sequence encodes CATSTSEQETQYF. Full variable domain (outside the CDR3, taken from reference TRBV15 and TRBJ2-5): DAMVIQNPRYQVTQFGKPVTLSCSQTLNHNVMYWYQQKSSQAPKLLFHYYDKDFNNEADTPDNFQSRRPNTSFCFLDIRSPGLGDTAMYLCATSTSEQETQYFGPGTRLLVL.

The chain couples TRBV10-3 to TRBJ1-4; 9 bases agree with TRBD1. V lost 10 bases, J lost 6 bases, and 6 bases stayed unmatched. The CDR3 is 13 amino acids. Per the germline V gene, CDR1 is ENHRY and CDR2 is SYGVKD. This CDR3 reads CATRTGVDEKLFF. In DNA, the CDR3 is TGTGCCACCAGGACAGGGGTTGATGAAAAACTGTTTTTT.

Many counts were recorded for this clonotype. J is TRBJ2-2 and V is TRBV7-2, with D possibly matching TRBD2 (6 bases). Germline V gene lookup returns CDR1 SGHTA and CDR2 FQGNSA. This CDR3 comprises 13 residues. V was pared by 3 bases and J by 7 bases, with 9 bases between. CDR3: CASSLSRGGELFF. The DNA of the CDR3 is TGTGCCAGCAGCTTGTCGCGGGGCGGGGAGCTGTTTTTT.

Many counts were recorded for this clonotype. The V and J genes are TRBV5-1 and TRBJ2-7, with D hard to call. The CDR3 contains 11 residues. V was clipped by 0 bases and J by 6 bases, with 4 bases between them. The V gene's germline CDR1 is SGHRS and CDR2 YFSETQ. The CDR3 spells CASSLDSEQYF. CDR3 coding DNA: TGCGCCAGCAGCTTGGACAGCGAGCAGTACTTC.

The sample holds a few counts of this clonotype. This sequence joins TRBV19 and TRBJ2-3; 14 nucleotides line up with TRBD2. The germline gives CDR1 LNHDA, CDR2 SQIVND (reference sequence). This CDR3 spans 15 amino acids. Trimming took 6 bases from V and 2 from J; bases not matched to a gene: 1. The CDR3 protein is CASRGLAGDTDTQYF. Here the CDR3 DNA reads TGTGCCAGTAGGGGACTAGCGGGGGACACAGATACGCAGTATTTT.